Following are 15 T cell receptor beta chains from one sample sequenced in a study of blood T cell repertoires in COVID-19. The repertoire was sequenced with immunoSEQ multiplex PCR; TCRdb's copy has only in-frame clones and lacks some. The profile shows some 69,000 clones, over 80% of them singletons. Sequencing input: peripheral blood. All receptors come from a man older than 75 with active or convalescent COVID-19.

The chain recombines TRBV2 with TRBJ1-5; 7 bases fit TRBD1. Germline V gene lookup returns CDR1 SNHLY and CDR2 FYNNEI. The CDR3 contains 15 residues. V lost 6 bases to trimming and J lost 3 bases; unmatched junction nucleotides: 8. CDR3 loop: CASREQGLSNQPQHF. The CDR3 DNA reads as TGTGCCAGCAGGGAACAGGGGCTATCCAATCAGCCCCAGCATTTT.

This clone was recorded a few times. The chain is built from TRBV6-1 and TRBJ1-3, with 7 bases aligning to TRBD1. Germline V gene data show CDR1 as MNHNS and CDR2 as SASEGT. The V and J ends lost 3 bases and 4 bases, in that order; junction bases with no gene match: 3. This CDR3 has 14 residues. The CDR3 bases are TGTGCCAGCAGTGAGCAGGGACAGGGAAACACCATATATTTT. Translation gives CASSEQGQGNTIYF.

J is TRBJ2-2 and V is TRBV4-3, with 10 bases that match TRBD2. CDR1 is LGHNA and CDR2 is YSLEER in the germline V gene. There are 16 residues in the CDR3. V was pared by 3 bases and J by 6 bases, with 7 bases of the junction left unmatched. In DNA form, the CDR3 reads TGCGCCAGCAGCCAGAGAGCGGGAGGGCCGTCCGGGGAGCTGTTTTTT. Amino acids: CASSQRAGGPSGELFF.

A single count supports this clone. The chain is built from TRBV10-3 and TRBJ2-5, with D perhaps TRBD2 (6 bases). The CDR3 has 14 amino acids. Trimming stripped 6 bases from V and 0 bases from J, with 11 bases between. Germline V gene data show CDR1 as ENHRY and CDR2 as SYGVKD. The CDR3 DNA follows: TGTGCCATCAGGCGTGGCGGGAACCAAGAGACCCAGTACTTC. This gives the protein CAIRRGGNQETQYF.

The genes are TRBV29-1 and TRBJ2-5; D might be TRBD1 (5 bases). Germline V CDR1 and CDR2: SQVTM, ANQGSEA. This CDR3 is 13 amino acids long. Trimming left V 3 bases short and J 4 bases short, with 12 bases between. The CDR3 protein is CSVDAGAGETQYF. The CDR3 nucleotides are TGCAGCGTTGACGCTGGGGCTGGAGAGACCCAGTACTTC.

This sequence joins TRBV12-3 or TRBV12-4 and TRBJ2-3; TRBD1 agrees at 7 bases. J gave up 2 bases and V 8 bases, and 4 bases lay outside the gene matches. The CDR3 covers 13 residues. This CDR3 is CASLDRNTDTQYF. The CDR3 DNA is TGTGCCAGCCTGGACAGGAACACAGATACGCAGTATTTT.

The gene calls are TRBV5-1 and TRBJ1-1; 9 nucleotides match TRBD1. J was trimmed by 6 bases and V by 4 bases; bases with no gene match: 10. The germline V gene has CDR1 SGHRS and CDR2 YFSETQ. The CDR3 spans 15 residues. Here the CDR3 DNA reads TGCGCCAGCAGCCCAACTACAGGGGGCAGCGCTGAAGCTTTCTTT. This sequence encodes CASSPTTGGSAEAFF.

V and J are TRBV6-5 and TRBJ1-2, with TRBD1 matching over 9 bases. J lost 5 bases, V lost 4 bases, and 2 bases had no gene match. The germline V gene has CDR1 MNHEY and CDR2 SVGAGI. CDR3 size: 13 residues. Written as DNA, the CDR3 is TGTGCCAGCAGTTGGGGACAGGGTTATGGCTACACCTTC. Amino acids: CASSWGQGYGYTF.

This chain links TRBV19 with TRBJ2-1; 9 nucleotides align to TRBD1. The ends lost 3 bases at V and 0 bases at J; junction bases unmatched: 3. This CDR3 is built from 16 residues. The V gene's germline CDR1 is LNHDA and CDR2 SQIVND (reference sequence). The CDR3 sequence is CASSMATGGSYNEQFF. The DNA for the CDR3 is TGTGCCAGTAGTATGGCGACAGGGGGCTCCTACAATGAGCAGTTCTTC. Together with reference TRBV19 and TRBJ2-1, the CDR3 gives the full variable domain: DGGITQSPKYLFRKEGQNVTLSCEQNLNHDAMYWYRQDPGQGLRLIYYSQIVNDFQKGDIAEGYSVSREKKESFPLTVTSAQKNPTAFYLCASSMATGGSYNEQFFGPGTRLTVL.

The chain combines TRBV6-1 with TRBJ2-7, with a tentative D call TRBD1 (5 bases). The CDR3 has 16 residues. V dropped 3 bases and J dropped 4 bases, with 19 bases sitting between them. Germline loops: CDR1 MNHNS, CDR2 SASEGT. The CDR3 sequence: CASSDHEPGHLYEQYF. The CDR3 nucleotides read TGTGCCAGCAGTGATCACGAGCCTGGACACTTATACGAGCAGTACTTC.

This clone has just one count. The chain carries TRBV6-5 and TRBJ2-7, with D perhaps matching TRBD1 (6 bases). V shed 2 bases and J shed 6 bases, with 17 bases lying between them. The CDR3 is 15 amino acids. In germline, CDR1 is MNHEY, CDR2 SVGAGI. CDR3 coding DNA: TGTGCCAGCAGTTACGAGGTCCCAGGGGTCTCCGAGCAGTACTTC. This translates into CASSYEVPGVSEQYF.

The V and J genes are TRBV5-1 and TRBJ2-1; the D is unclear. V was pared by 0 bases and J by 1 base, with 8 bases between. Germline assignment: CDR1 SGHRS and CDR2 YFSETQ. The CDR3 is 15 residues long. CDR3 in amino acids: CASSLEPGSYNEQFF. The CDR3 bases are TGCGCCAGCAGCTTGGAACCCGGGTCCTACAATGAGCAGTTCTTC. The whole variable domain, remainder taken from reference TRBV5-1 and TRBJ2-1, is KAGVTQTPRYLIKTRGQQVTLSCSPISGHRSVSWYQQTPGQGLQFLFEYFSETQRNKGNFPGRFSGRQFSNSRSEMNVSTLELGDSALYLCASSLEPGSYNEQFFGPGTRLTVL.

The rearrangement joins TRBV6-5 to TRBJ1-6; D is undetermined. The CDR3 is 14 residues long. Looked up from germline, CDR1 is MNHEY and CDR2 is SVGAGI. Trimming took 8 bases from V and 4 from J, leaving 12 bases between them. CDR3 protein: CASGRRPYNSPLHF. The CDR3 region has the DNA TGTGCCAGCGGGAGACGGCCATATAATTCACCCCTCCACTTT.

V and J are TRBV30 and TRBJ1-5; possibly TRBD1 for D (6 bases). The CDR3 runs to 14 residues. Per the germline V gene, CDR1 is GTSNPN and CDR2 is SVGIG (reference sequence). The V end was cut by 2 bases, the J end by 4 bases, with 12 bases between. The CDR3 nucleotides are TGTGCCTGGAGTACAGGGACGGGGAATCAGCCCCAGCATTTT. Residues: CAWSTGTGNQPQHF. The full variable domain, with the rest looked up from reference TRBV30 and TRBJ1-5, is SQTIHQWPATLVQPVGSPLSLECTVEGTSNPNLYWYRQAAGRGLQLLFYSVGIGQISSEVPQNLSASRPQDRQFILSSKKLLLSDSGFYLCAWSTGTGNQPQHFGDGTRLSIL.

The gene calls are TRBV28 and TRBJ2-3; no clear D gene. Germline-derived CDR1 and CDR2 are MDHEN and SYDVKM. Trimming shortened V by 4 bases and J by 2 bases, and 13 bases separated the two germline ends. This CDR3 is built from 15 residues. The CDR3, as DNA: TGTGCCAGCAGTTCCCCCGGGTATCACACAGATACGCAGTATTTT. This translates into CASSSPGYHTDTQYF.